The 14 T cell receptor beta chains below all came from one sample that was sequenced in a study of cytomegalovirus exposure and HLA in healthy donors (dated by TCRdb to between 2016 and 2019). Receptor libraries were prepared by the immunoSEQ multiplex PCR assay. The multiplex PCR relied on a mix of 60 forward primers for TCR Vbeta segments and 13 reverse primers for TCR Jbeta segments. Held by TCRdb, this immuneACCESS table contains in-frame sequences only and omits some clones. Under half of the omission traces to an unresolved V gene where checked; the cause of the rest is unknown. This sample is represented by 150,000 to 200,000 clones; around 80% of them were singletons. The ten largest clones add up to around 7% of the sample. Sample: PBMCs. The receptors stem from a man aged 30 to 45 in good health and CMV-seropositive.

The chain links TRBV28 to TRBJ1-5; D unresolved. Trimming shortened V by 7 bases and J by 2 bases, and 12 bases separated the two germline ends. CDR1 is MDHEN and CDR2 is SYDVKM in the germline V gene. The CDR3 sequence is 14 residues long. CDR3 loop: CASTLQAGNQPQHF. The CDR3 DNA reads TGTGCCAGCACATTACAAGCGGGCAATCAGCCCCAGCATTTT.

This clone has just a few counts. This chain joins TRBV5-1 and TRBJ2-7; TRBD1 agrees at 9 bases. Germline V lookup: CDR1 SGHRS, CDR2 YFSETQ. Trimming at V came to 2 bases and at J to 5 bases, leaving 8 bases not matched to a gene. The CDR3 spans 15 residues. CDR3 DNA sequence: TGCGCCAGCAGCTTACTCCGGGACAGGGTCCACGAGCAGTACTTC. As protein: CASSLLRDRVHEQYF.

The genes are TRBV6-5 and TRBJ2-1; perhaps TRBD2 as D (6 bases). Germline assignment: CDR1 MNHEY and CDR2 SVGAGI. CDR3 length: 13 amino acids. Between the trimmed V and J ends, which lost 10 bases and 7 bases, there was a span of 17 bases. CDR3 sequence reads: CATRTTFFNEQFF. In DNA form, the CDR3 reads TGTGCCACTAGGACTACATTCTTTAATGAGCAGTTCTTC.

This clone has a single count. V and J are TRBV15 and TRBJ2-3, with 9 bases identical to TRBD2. Germline-derived CDR1 and CDR2 are LNHNV and YYDKDF (reference sequence). This CDR3 contains 14 residues. J lost 4 bases, V lost 5 bases, and 4 bases had no gene match. The CDR3 here is CATSLGLAADTQYF. CDR3 DNA sequence: TGTGCCACCAGCTTGGGACTAGCTGCAGATACGCAGTATTTT. Looking up the rest from reference TRBV15 and TRBJ2-3 gives the full variable domain: DAMVIQNPRYQVTQFGKPVTLSCSQTLNHNVMYWYQQKSSQAPKLLFHYYDKDFNNEADTPDNFQSRRPNTSFCFLDIRSPGLGDTAMYLCATSLGLAADTQYFGPGTRLTVL.

This clone turned up a few times. The chain recombines TRBV6-4 with TRBJ1-2, with 8 bases fitting TRBD1. The CDR3 covers 16 residues. Trimming cost V 6 bases and J 9 bases; bases outside gene matches: 18. Per the germline V gene, CDR1 is MRHNA and CDR2 is SNTAGT. The DNA of the CDR3 is TGTGCCAGCAGACCCGACTTACTACAGGGGGAGGAAAGCTACACCTTC. It is translated as CASRPDLLQGEESYTF.

The V call is TRBV14, the J call TRBJ1-2, with TRBD1 matching over 7 bases. This CDR3 is 15 amino acids long. Germline CDR1 and CDR2: SGHDN and FVKESK. Trimming removed 5 bases from V and 8 bases from J; junction bases left unmatched: 14. CDR3 nucleotide sequence: TGTGCCAGCAGCTCCCGGGACAGATGGGCGAGGGGCTACACCTTC. Translated, it gives CASSSRDRWARGYTF.

The J gene is TRBJ2-5, the V gene TRBV4-1; TRBD2 matches at 9 bases. Near its end, the DNA agrees better with TRBJ2-7, so the J call may be wrong. CDR1 and CDR2 (germline): MGHRA, YSYEKL. The CDR3 has 17 residues. The CDR3 DNA reads TGCGCCAGCAGCCAAGATCGGCGCGCGGGAGGGGCCTACGAGCAGTACTTC. Protein product: CASSQDRRAGGAYEQYF.

This clone was detected once. The chain couples TRBV19 to TRBJ2-3, with D possibly TRBD2 on 7 matching bases. This CDR3 comprises 15 residues. In germline, CDR1 is LNHDA, CDR2 SQIVND (reference sequence). Trimming took 3 bases from V and 2 from J, leaving 12 bases between them. The CDR3 coding sequence is TGTGCCAGTAGTATCGGGGGGCCCCACACAGATACGCAGTATTTT. Translation: CASSIGGPHTDTQYF.

The chain couples TRBV11-3 to TRBJ2-2; unclear D gene. The CDR3 length is 13 residues. Germline loops: CDR1 SGHNT, CDR2 YENEEA. V lost 4 bases and J 4 bases, leaving 7 bases between the germline ends. The CDR3 sequence is CASSSRITGELFF. CDR3 coding DNA: TGTGCCAGCAGCTCCAGAATCACCGGGGAGCTGTTTTTT.

This sequence joins TRBV27 and TRBJ2-7; D possibly corresponds to TRBD2 (5 bases). The CDR3 extends over 15 amino acids. CDR1 and CDR2 from the germline V gene are MNHEY and SMNVEV (reference sequence). V shed 0 bases and J shed 3 bases, with 12 bases lying between them. CDR3 sequence (DNA): TGTGCCAGCAGTTTATCTGCGGGTACTGACTACGAGCAGTACTTC. This gives the protein CASSLSAGTDYEQYF.

The CDR3 protein is CASGPAERAEAFF. The CDR3 DNA sequence: TGTGCCAGCGGCCCCGCGGAGAGGGCTGAAGCTTTCTTT. The gene calls are TRBV28 and TRBJ1-1; D is uncertain. Trimming cost V 8 bases and J 6 bases, with 16 bases left between them. The CDR3 totals 13 residues. Germline CDR1 MDHEN, CDR2 SYDVKM.

This clone has more than one count but fewer than ten. The rearrangement links TRBV4-1 to TRBJ2-7; D perhaps matches TRBD1 (6 bases). The CDR3 sequence is 15 residues long. Trimming removed 1 base at V and 2 bases at J, with 12 bases between. Germline V gene sequence: CDR1 MGHRA, CDR2 YSYEKL. DNA for the CDR3: TGCGCCAGCAGCCAAGTAGCCGGACAGACCTACGAGCAGTACTTC. Amino acids: CASSQVAGQTYEQYF.

This chain links TRBV11-3 with TRBJ2-1, with TRBD2 as a possible D gene (7 bases). From germline, CDR1 is SGHNT and CDR2 YENEEA. CDR3 length: 19 amino acids. The germline V and J ends were trimmed by 4 bases and 6 bases, with 28 bases remaining between them. CDR3 DNA: TGTGCCAGCAGCTCGTGGTGGGGGGGCGTACTCTCGGACGTCAATGAGCAGTTCTTC. Its translation is CASSSWWGGVLSDVNEQFF.

The table lists this clone with a count of one. This chain links TRBV2 with TRBJ2-4; 10 bases align to TRBD2. V gave up 3 bases and J gave up 8 bases; unmatched junction bases: 4. Per the germline V gene, CDR1 is SNHLY and CDR2 is FYNNEI. This CDR3 comprises 14 residues. CDR3 coding DNA: TGTGCCAGCAGTGACTGGACTAGCGGAGACATTCAGTACTTC. It yields the protein CASSDWTSGDIQYF.